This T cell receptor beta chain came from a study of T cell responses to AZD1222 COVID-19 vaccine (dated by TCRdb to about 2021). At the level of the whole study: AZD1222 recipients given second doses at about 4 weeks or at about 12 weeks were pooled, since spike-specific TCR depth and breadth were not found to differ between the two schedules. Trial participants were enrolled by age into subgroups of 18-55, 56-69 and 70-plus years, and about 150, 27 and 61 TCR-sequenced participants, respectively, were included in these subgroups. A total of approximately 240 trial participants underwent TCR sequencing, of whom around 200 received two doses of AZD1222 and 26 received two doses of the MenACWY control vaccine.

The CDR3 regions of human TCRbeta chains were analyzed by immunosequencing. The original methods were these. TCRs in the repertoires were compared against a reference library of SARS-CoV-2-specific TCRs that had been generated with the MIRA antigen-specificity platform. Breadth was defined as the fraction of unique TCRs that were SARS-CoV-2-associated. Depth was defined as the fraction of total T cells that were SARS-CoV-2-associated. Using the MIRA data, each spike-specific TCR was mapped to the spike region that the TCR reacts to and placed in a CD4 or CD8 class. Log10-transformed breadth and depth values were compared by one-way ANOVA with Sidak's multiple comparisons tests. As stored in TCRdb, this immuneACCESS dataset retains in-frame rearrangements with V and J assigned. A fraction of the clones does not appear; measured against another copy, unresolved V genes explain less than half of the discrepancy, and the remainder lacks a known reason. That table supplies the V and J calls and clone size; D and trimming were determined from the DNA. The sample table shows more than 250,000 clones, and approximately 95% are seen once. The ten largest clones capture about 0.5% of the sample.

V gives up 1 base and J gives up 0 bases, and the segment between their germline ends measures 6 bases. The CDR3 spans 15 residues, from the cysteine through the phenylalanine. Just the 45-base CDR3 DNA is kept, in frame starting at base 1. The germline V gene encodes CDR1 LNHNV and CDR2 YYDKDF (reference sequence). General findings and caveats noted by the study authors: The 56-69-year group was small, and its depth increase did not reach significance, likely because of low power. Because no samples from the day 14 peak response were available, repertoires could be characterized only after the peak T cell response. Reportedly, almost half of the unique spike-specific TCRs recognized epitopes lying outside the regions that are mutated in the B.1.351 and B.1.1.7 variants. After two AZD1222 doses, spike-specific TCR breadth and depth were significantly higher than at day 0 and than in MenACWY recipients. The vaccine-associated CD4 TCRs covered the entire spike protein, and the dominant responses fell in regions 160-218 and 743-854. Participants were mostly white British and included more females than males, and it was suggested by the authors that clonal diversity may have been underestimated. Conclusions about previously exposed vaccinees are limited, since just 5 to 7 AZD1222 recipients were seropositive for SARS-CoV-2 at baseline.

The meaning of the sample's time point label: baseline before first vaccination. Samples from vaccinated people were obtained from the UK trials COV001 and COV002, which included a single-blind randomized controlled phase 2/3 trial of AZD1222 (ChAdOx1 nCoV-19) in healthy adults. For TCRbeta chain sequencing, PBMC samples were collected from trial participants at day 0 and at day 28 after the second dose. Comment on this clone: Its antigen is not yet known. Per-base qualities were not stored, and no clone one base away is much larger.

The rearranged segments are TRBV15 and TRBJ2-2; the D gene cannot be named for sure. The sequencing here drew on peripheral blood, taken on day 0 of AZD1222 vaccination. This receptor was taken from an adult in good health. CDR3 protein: CATSRGRTNTGELFF. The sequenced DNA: TGTGCCACCAGCAGAGGTCGTACGAACACCGGGGAGCTGTTTTTT.